Here is one T cell receptor beta chain with its context. Its antigen is unknown. Per-nucleotide qualities are absent, and no much larger clonotype sits a single base away. The sample originates from a study of T cells in Graves' hyperthyroidism and ophthalmopathy (dated by TCRdb to between 2018 and 2020). Notes on the research overall: Peripheral blood was collected at initial diagnosis, before any treatment. In addition, the study compared T-cell repertoires in thyroid tissue and in blood from five or six Graves' hyperthyroidism patients. The roughly 100 discovery patients were randomly split 7:3 into training and test sets. To identify distinguishing TCR V-J signatures, a discovery cohort of 95 to 100 patients was used, comprising 43 with Graves' ophthalmopathy and approximately 57 with stable Graves' hyperthyroidism. Whether ophthalmopathy could be predicted prospectively was tested in an independent validation cohort made up of approximately 19 hyperthyroidism patients plus 17 patients who later progressed to ophthalmopathy. After sampling, hyperthyroidism patients received methimazole starting at 30 mg daily, and ophthalmopathy patients received high-dose intravenous methylprednisolone. According to the paper, TCR Vbeta CDR3 sequencing was carried out on roughly 130 peripheral blood samples, which came from more than 40 ophthalmopathy, 75 or so hyperthyroidism and around 17 progressor patients. The full study reports these points: Most expanded thyroid clonotypes (frequency above 0.001) were also detected in blood, suggesting blood repertoires may reflect thyroid immune responses. In validation, progression to ophthalmopathy was predicted by the model with around 70% sensitivity and 72% to 85% specificity, a median of around 6.5 months before onset. Sample size was not statistically predetermined, and blinding of investigators to group allocation was not performed. A model built on a 13 V-J signature distinguished ophthalmopathy from stable hyperthyroidism, reaching roughly 88% sensitivity and about 81% specificity in cross-validation and 80%/75% in testing.

The TCR beta CDR3 regions were amplified from the RNA transcripts. A first-round RT-PCR of the TCR CDR3 used the HTBI primer set with the Qiagen OneStep RT-PCR kit. Libraries were constructed in a second round of multiplex PCR, after which size selection and purification were carried out. Paired-end sequencing of the libraries was performed with 100 bp reads on an Illumina HiSeq2000. On the authors' methods: SOAPnuke was used to process the raw data, removing reads that contained adapters or uncalled bases, had a mean Phred below 15, or lacked an exact match to the constant primer or identifier. High-quality paired reads were merged with COPE v1.2.5, and unique nucleotide sequences were defined as clonotypes. MiTCR v1.1 was used to align the clonotypes against IMGT TRBV, TRBD and TRBJ reference segments. The analysis included only V-J combinations with a frequency above 0.0001, which together covered around 99% of the repertoires. The TCS score was defined as F50 (clonal expansion) divided by E x V (chaos), with BLOSUM62-based TCRdist calculated between CDR3 peptides within each V-J. Welch's t-statistics and random forest reduced 500 to 650 V-J features to roughly 13, which were used in a naive Bayes classifier (R e1071). In-frame beta chains were kept once TCRdb had trimmed the public reads at Q25 with fastp and called clones with MiXCR. Rows are combined by CDR3 protein, so each entry shows the most common genes and DNA. TCRdb's processing, not the authors' own work, is the source of the V and J calls. Here the sample has 650,000 to 850,000 distinct CDR3 sequences; about 19% occur a single time. The top ten clonotypes cover 16% of the sample.

Hyperthyroidism patients were newly diagnosed, had a disease duration of under 2 months, and were aged 18 to 65 years. Patients with uncontrolled infections, other autoimmune diseases, pregnancy or lactation were excluded. Diagnoses relied on clinical symptoms, serum thyroxine and TRAb, thyroid ultrasound and orbital computed tomography. For progressor patients, blood was drawn at the first diagnosis of hyperthyroidism, before any ophthalmopathy symptoms had appeared. PBMCs were separated from about 10 ml of fresh peripheral blood using Ficoll-Paque density gradient centrifugation. Patients classed as progressors first received a Graves' hyperthyroidism diagnosis and then went on to develop ophthalmopathy during follow-up. Total RNA was extracted with Trizol reagent, and quality was checked on an Agilent 2100 Bioanalyzer. CDR1 and CDR2 are read off the germline V gene (reference sequence) as DFQATT and SNEGSKA. From the cysteine through the phenylalanine, the CDR3 covers 15 amino acids. The read is trimmed to its CDR3 DNA, 45 bases read in frame from base 1. V is shortened by 4 bases, J by 2 bases, and the region joining them spans 16 bases.

The sequenced sample consisted of blood. The chain couples TRBV20-1 to TRBJ2-3, with the D segment identity uncertain. The TCR comes from a woman between 45 and 65 years old with Graves' hyperthyroidism that later progressed to Graves' ophthalmopathy. The nucleotide sequence reads TGCAGTGCTACCCCCTCACCCTCTCTCACAGATACGCAGTATTTT. It translates to CSATPSPSLTDTQYF.